This T cell receptor beta chain originates from a study of regulatory T cells in long-lasting Graves disease. Study conclusions and caveats: Examination was confined to peripheral blood, excluding thyroid tissue. Persistent patients had more shared public clonotypes (fewer than 3,000) than new patients (about 870). Favored gene segments in persistent disease were TRBV28, TRBJ1-2 and TRBJ2-5.

Building of the TCR beta libraries involved iRepertoire HTBI primers and Arm-PCR of CDR3 regions. Original methodology: Analysis of the samples identified approximately 63 TRBV and 14 TRBJ segments. TCRdb processed the multiplex PCR reads anew with MiXCR; each CDR3 protein has one entry. The V and J calls follow TCRdb's processing rather than the paper's. The sample contains a few hundred thousand distinct CDR3 sequences, under 25% of which appear only once. This clonotype appeared many times. The antigen is not known. Stated time point: persistent/refractory GD, antithyroid drugs over 5 years with positive TRAb. RNA from PBMCs was the source of the TCR library. CDR1 MDHEN and CDR2 SYDVKM come from the germline V gene. This CDR3 has 13 amino acids. V was cut by 10 bases and J by 2 bases, with 15 bases left in between.

The sequenced sample was peripheral blood mononuclear cells (PBMCs), obtained when the disease was refractory, from a patient treated with antithyroid drugs. The sequence was collected from a female donor with Graves disease. V usage is TRBV28 and J usage is TRBJ2-7; the D gene is possibly TRBD1 (6 bases). The CDR3 bases are TGTGCCACCGAAAGGGGGTACCCCTACGAGCAGTACTTC. Residues: CATERGYPYEQYF.